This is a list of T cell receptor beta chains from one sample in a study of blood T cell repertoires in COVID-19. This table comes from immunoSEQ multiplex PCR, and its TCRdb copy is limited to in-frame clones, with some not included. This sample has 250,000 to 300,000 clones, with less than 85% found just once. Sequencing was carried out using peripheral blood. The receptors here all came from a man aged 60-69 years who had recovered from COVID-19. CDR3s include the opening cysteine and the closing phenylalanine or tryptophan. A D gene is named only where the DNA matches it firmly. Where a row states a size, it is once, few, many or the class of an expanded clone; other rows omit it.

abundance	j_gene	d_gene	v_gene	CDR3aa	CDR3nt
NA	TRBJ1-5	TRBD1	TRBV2	CASSRDRGNQPQHF	TGTGCCAGCAGTCGGGACAGGGGGAATCAGCCCCAGCATTTT
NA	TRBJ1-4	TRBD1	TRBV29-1	CSARAGGEKLFF	TGCAGCGCCCGGGCAGGGGGCGAAAAACTGTTTTTT
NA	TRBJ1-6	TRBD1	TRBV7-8	CASSLAVPGQGTDSPLHF	TGTGCCAGCAGCTTAGCCGTCCCGGGACAGGGAACGGATTCACCCCTCCACTTT
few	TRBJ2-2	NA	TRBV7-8	CASSLLASPNTGELFF	TGTGCCAGCAGCTTATTGGCTAGCCCGAACACCGGGGAGCTGTTTTTT
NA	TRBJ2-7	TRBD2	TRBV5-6	CASSDLGLAVPSSYEQYF	TGTGCCAGCAGCGATCTAGGACTAGCGGTTCCCAGCTCCTACGAGCAGTACTTC
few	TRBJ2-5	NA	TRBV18	CASSPPSIQETQYF	TGTGCCAGCTCACCACCGAGCATACAAGAGACCCAGTACTTC
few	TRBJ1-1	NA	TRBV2	CASSPGTFGTEAFF	TGTGCCAGCAGTCCCGGGACTTTTGGAACTGAAGCTTTCTTT
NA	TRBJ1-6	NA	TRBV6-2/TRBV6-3	CASSYQGLSYNSPLHF	TGTGCCAGCAGTTACCAGGGACTCTCCTATAATTCACCCCTCCACTTT
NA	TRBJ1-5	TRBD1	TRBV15	CATSITGGSNQPQHF	TGTGCCACCAGCATTACAGGGGGGAGCAATCAGCCCCAGCATTTT
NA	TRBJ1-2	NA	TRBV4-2	CASSQGEVNYGYTF	TGTGCCAGCAGCCAAGGGGAGGTTAACTATGGCTACACCTTC
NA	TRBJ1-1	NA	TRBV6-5	CASSYRHRTSEAFF	TGTGCCAGCAGTTACCGCCACAGGACCAGTGAAGCTTTCTTT
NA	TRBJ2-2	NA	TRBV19	CARTQAQDTGELFF	TGTGCCAGAACCCAGGCCCAAGACACCGGGGAGCTGTTTTTT
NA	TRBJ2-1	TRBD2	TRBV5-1	CASSLALAGHPYNEQFF	TGCGCCAGCAGCTTGGCGCTAGCGGGCCACCCCTACAATGAGCAGTTCTTC
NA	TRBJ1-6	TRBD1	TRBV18	CASSRDRVNSPLHF	TGTGCCAGCTCCCGGGACAGGGTTAATTCACCCCTCCACTTT
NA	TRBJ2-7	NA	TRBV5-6	CASSQTSYGPYEQYF	TGTGCCAGCAGCCAGACTAGTTATGGGCCTTACGAGCAGTACTTC
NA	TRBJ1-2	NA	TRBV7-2	CASSPGGLGVNYGYTF	TGTGCCAGCAGCCCCGGAGGGTTAGGGGTTAACTATGGCTACACCTTC
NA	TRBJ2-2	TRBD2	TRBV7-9	CASSLRAGGPTGELFF	TGTGCCAGCAGCTTAAGAGCGGGGGGGCCCACCGGGGAGCTGTTTTTT
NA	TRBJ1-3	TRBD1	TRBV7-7	CASSPGQGNTIYF	TGTGCCAGCAGCCCAGGACAGGGGAACACCATATATTTT